Each of the 5 T cell receptor beta chains below was sequenced from the same sample in a study of immune evolution from preneoplasia to lung adenocarcinoma. Clones were read by immunoSEQ multiplex PCR, and TCRdb kept only the in-frame ones, dropping some. The table shows about 12,000 clones, with under 90% occurring only once. Sequenced input: FFPE tissue from an adenomatous hyperplasia lung lesion. Subset specified: atypical adenomatous hyperplasia (AAH), lung preneoplasia. All receptors derive from a person between 50 and 69 years old with lung adenocarcinoma.

This chain links TRBV4-2 with TRBJ1-5, with D perhaps TRBD1 (6 bases). V was pared by 0 bases and J by 1 base, with 13 bases between. Germline-derived CDR1 and CDR2 are LGHNA and YNFKEQ. The CDR3 runs 17 residues. In DNA, the CDR3 is TGTGCCAGCAGCCAAGAGAGGGGGGCTAGAAGCAATCAGCCCCAGCATTTT. Amino acid sequence: CASSQERGARSNQPQHF.

The chain employs TRBV7-8 and TRBJ2-7; D ambiguous. The CDR3 runs to 13 residues. Deletions cut 5 bases from V and 2 bases from J, with 10 bases between. Per germline, CDR1 SGHVS and CDR2 FQNEAQ. The CDR3 here is CASSPDKAYEQYF. DNA of the CDR3: TGTGCCAGCAGCCCAGACAAAGCCTACGAGCAGTACTTC.

The V call is TRBV11-3, the J call TRBJ2-7, with TRBD2 matching 8 bases. Per germline, CDR1 SGHNT and CDR2 YENEEA. Trimming at V came to 4 bases and at J to 3 bases, leaving 11 bases not matched to a gene. This CDR3 is 16 amino acids long. CDR3 sequence: CASSSPGGVEFYEQYF. The CDR3 bases are TGTGCCAGCAGCTCCCCGGGGGGGGTCGAATTCTACGAGCAGTACTTC.

The V call is TRBV30, the J call TRBJ2-4; D is perhaps TRBD1 or TRBD2 (5 bases each). Germline CDR1 and CDR2: GTSNPN and SVGIG (reference sequence). The CDR3 is made up of 12 amino acids. The V and J ends lost 5 bases and 7 bases respectively, with 12 bases between them. The CDR3: CAWAGTSNIQYF. Here the CDR3 DNA reads TGTGCCTGGGCCGGGACCTCCAACATTCAGTACTTC.

In this sample, this clone turned up once. The rearrangement links TRBV28 to TRBJ1-2, with a weak D call TRBD1 (5 bases). CDR1 and CDR2 from the germline V gene are MDHEN and SYDVKM. This CDR3 is built from 15 residues. V lost 2 bases and J 6 bases, leaving 16 bases between the germline ends. CDR3 sequence reads: CASSLGGKQDHGYTF. The CDR3 coding sequence is TGTGCCAGCAGTTTAGGGGGTAAACAGGACCATGGCTACACCTTC.